Listed here are 19 T cell receptor beta chains from one sample, sequenced in a study of cytomegalovirus exposure and HLA in healthy donors. Primers included in the PCR were 60 Vbeta and 13 Jbeta primers. Sequencing was performed with immunoSEQ multiplex PCR; in TCRdb, only in-frame clones are kept and a portion is missing. The sample features around 100,000 clones, with around 3.5% in its top ten. Sequenced: PBMCs. The receptors shown here come from a man aged 30 to 45 in good health and CMV-seronegative.

The chain joins TRBV7-9 to TRBJ2-1; D possibly corresponds to TRBD2 (6 bases). CDR1 is SEHNR and CDR2 is FQNEAQ in the germline V gene (reference sequence). Trimming removed 3 bases at V and 6 bases at J, with 12 bases between. The CDR3 contains 14 residues. DNA of the CDR3: TGTGCCAGCAGCTTGTGGGACTCTCTCAATGAGCAGTTCTTC. Amino acid sequence: CASSLWDSLNEQFF.

This chain links TRBV10-3 with TRBJ1-4; 7 positions match TRBD1. CDR3 length equals 13 residues. Per germline, CDR1 ENHRY and CDR2 SYGVKD. V dropped 10 bases and J dropped 5; count of bases not matched to a gene: 7. The CDR3 region is CATETGKNEKLFF. The CDR3 DNA sequence: TGTGCCACGGAGACAGGGAAGAATGAAAAACTGTTTTTT.

The chain recombines TRBV5-1 with TRBJ2-1, with 7 positions matching TRBD2. The V and J ends lost 4 bases and 0 bases, in that order; junction bases with no gene match: 4. The CDR3 is made up of 15 amino acids. Germline V gene lookup returns CDR1 SGHRS and CDR2 YFSETQ. DNA for the CDR3: TGCGCCAGCAGCGTATCTAGCGGCTCCTACAATGAGCAGTTCTTC. As protein: CASSVSSGSYNEQFF.

The CDR3 is CASSPRGSYEQYF. The CDR3, as DNA: TGCGCCAGCAGCCCCAGGGGTTCCTACGAGCAGTACTTC. The chain uses TRBV5-1 and TRBJ2-7; D may be TRBD1 (6 bases). Trimming left V 4 bases short and J 1 base short, with 9 bases between. Looked up from germline, CDR1 is SGHRS and CDR2 is YFSETQ. The CDR3 sequence is 13 residues long.

The gene calls are TRBV7-2 and TRBJ2-7, with TRBD2 matching 7 bases. CDR3 size: 16 residues. Germline V gene data show CDR1 as SGHTA and CDR2 as FQGNSA. With V trimmed by 0 bases and J by 3 bases, 8 bases remained unmatched. Written as DNA, the CDR3 is TGTGCCAGCAGCTTAGCCCCGGCGGGGGAGTACTACGAGCAGTACTTC. Translated: CASSLAPAGEYYEQYF.

The V and J genes are TRBV13 and TRBJ2-1; TRBD2 matches 12 bases. CDR1 is PRHDT and CDR2 is FYEKMQ in the germline V gene (reference sequence). CDR3 length: 17 residues. V lost 7 bases, J lost 0 bases, and 7 bases stayed unmatched. The CDR3 reads CASKLAGGLSSYNEQFF. The CDR3 nucleotides are TGTGCCAGCAAACTAGCGGGGGGCCTCAGCTCCTACAATGAGCAGTTCTTC.

The chain carries TRBV29-1 and TRBJ2-1; TRBD1 aligns across 9 bases. V lost 2 bases and J lost 8; bases outside the gene matches: 16. In germline, CDR1 is SQVTM, CDR2 ANQGSEA. The CDR3 is 17 residues long. The CDR3 DNA is TGCAGCGTTGAATGGCGTATAGGGACAGGGAGGAACCATGAGCAGTTCTTC. It specifies CSVEWRIGTGRNHEQFF.

The V and J genes are TRBV9 and TRBJ1-2; D gene unclear. The V gene's germline CDR1 is SGDLS and CDR2 YYNGEE. V lost 3 bases and J lost 5, with 14 bases in between. This CDR3 has 14 residues. CDR3 loop: CASSEGRGHYGYTF. The CDR3 DNA reads TGTGCCAGCAGCGAGGGCAGAGGGCATTATGGCTACACCTTC. The full variable domain, completed using reference TRBV9 and TRBJ1-2, is DSGVTQTPKHLITATGQRVTLRCSPRSGDLSVYWYQQSLDQGLQFLIQYYNGEERAKGNILERFSAQQFPDLHSELNLSSLELGDSALYFCASSEGRGHYGYTFGSGTRLTVV.

The chain uses TRBV7-6 and TRBJ2-2, with D tentatively TRBD1 (8 bases). Per the germline V gene, CDR1 is SGHVS and CDR2 is FNYEAQ. This CDR3 region has 19 residues. Trimming shortened V by 1 base and J by 3 bases, and 21 bases separated the two germline ends. In DNA, the CDR3 is TGTGCCAGCAGCTTAGAAGGGGGGGCAGGGGGCGCCTACACCGGGGAGCTGTTTTTT. This translates into CASSLEGGAGGAYTGELFF.

The chain combines TRBV2 with TRBJ2-7, with TRBD1 identical over 9 bases. CDR3 length: 13 amino acids. CDR1 and CDR2 (germline): SNHLY, FYNNEI. The V and J ends lost 6 bases and 3 bases, in that order; junction bases with no gene match: 3. Here the CDR3 reads CASSDRGSYEQYF. DNA of the CDR3: TGTGCCAGCAGCGACAGGGGGAGCTACGAGCAGTACTTC. Supplemented by reference TRBV2 and TRBJ2-7, the full variable domain reads EPEVTQTPSHQVTQMGQEVILRCVPISNHLYFYWYRQILGQKVEFLVSFYNNEISEKSEIFDDQFSVERPDGSNFTLKIRSTKLEDSAMYFCASSDRGSYEQYFGPGTRLTVT.

The J gene is TRBJ1-1, the V gene TRBV5-1, with 11 bases fitting TRBD1. The CDR3 has 15 amino acids. In germline, CDR1 is SGHRS, CDR2 YFSETQ. After removal of 4 bases from V and 11 bases from J, the junction contained 13 bases not matched to a gene. DNA of the CDR3: TGCGCCAGCAGCCCGGCGTCCGGGACAGGGGGTTTTGCTTTCTTT. It encodes CASSPASGTGGFAFF.

CDR3 amino acids: CANISTTDSPLHF. The CDR3 bases are TGCGCCAATATATCTACTACGGATTCACCCCTCCACTTT. This chain joins TRBV23-1 and TRBJ1-6; D is unclear. TRBV23-1 is treated as an ORF (open reading frame) with a function not yet certain. The CDR3 is 13 amino acids. Trimming took off 10 bases at V and 8 bases at J, with 15 bases between the two ends.

This rearrangement joins TRBV7-9 to TRBJ2-7, with 7 bases matching TRBD1. Unmatched junction bases numbered 13, after V lost 6 bases and J lost 5 bases. Germline V CDR1 and CDR2: SEHNR, FQNEAQ (reference sequence). This CDR3 has 15 amino acids. Written as DNA, the CDR3 is TGTGCCAGCAGGTCTCCCGGCAGGGGGTTGGACGAGCAGTACTTC. Its translation: CASRSPGRGLDEQYF. Complete variable domain (other parts from reference TRBV7-9 and TRBJ2-7): DTGVSQNPRHKITKRGQNVTFRCDPISEHNRLYWYRQTLGQGPEFLTYFQNEAQLEKSRLLSDRFSAERPKGSFSTLEIQRTEQGDSAMYLCASRSPGRGLDEQYFGPGTRLTVT.

V usage is TRBV2 and J usage is TRBJ2-5, with D perhaps TRBD1 (6 bases). With 7 bases removed from V and 4 bases from J, the gap between germline ends came to 10 bases. There are 12 residues in the CDR3. The germline CDR1 and CDR2 sequences are SNHLY and FYNNEI. CDR3 nucleotide sequence: TGTGCCAGCATGTCGACAGGAGAGACCCAGTACTTC. This gives the protein CASMSTGETQYF.

This sequence joins TRBV10-1 and TRBJ1-5, with D maybe TRBD1 (5 bases). Germline assignment: CDR1 WNHNN and CDR2 SYGVQD (reference sequence). This CDR3 has 16 residues. V was pared by 6 bases and J by 0 bases, with 15 bases between. CDR3: CASRGGAGHSNQPQHF. The DNA of the CDR3 is TGCGCCAGCAGGGGAGGGGCAGGCCATAGCAATCAGCCCCAGCATTTT.

The chain employs TRBV6-5 and TRBJ1-2; D is undetermined. V was clipped by 2 bases and J by 3 bases, with 7 bases between them. Germline assignment: CDR1 MNHEY and CDR2 SVGAGI. CDR3 size: 13 residues. Here the CDR3 reads CASSYGADYGYTF. The CDR3 DNA reads as TGTGCCAGCAGTTACGGAGCGGACTATGGCTACACCTTC.

The CDR3 spells CASSLLQGNTEAFF. DNA for the CDR3: TGTGCCAGCAGCTTACTTCAGGGGAACACTGAAGCTTTCTTT. The chain recombines TRBV11-2 with TRBJ1-1, with D maybe TRBD1 (5 bases). With 2 bases removed from V and 1 base from J, the gap between germline ends came to 8 bases. The CDR3 loop spans 14 amino acids. Germline values: CDR1 SGHAT, CDR2 FQNNGV. Together with reference TRBV11-2 and TRBJ1-1, the CDR3 gives the full variable domain: EAGVAQSPRYKIIEKRQSVAFWCNPISGHATLYWYQQILGQGPKLLIQFQNNGVVDDSQLPKDRFSAERLKGVDSTLKIQPAKLEDSAVYLCASSLLQGNTEAFFGQGTRLTVV.

This chain uses TRBV5-1 with TRBJ1-2; D ambiguous. Trimming shortened V by 4 bases and J by 6 bases, and 10 bases separated the two germline ends. CDR1 is SGHRS and CDR2 is YFSETQ in the germline V gene. CDR3 length: 12 amino acids. CDR3 DNA: TGCGCCAGCAGCCGTACAGCGGATGGCTACACCTTC. Its translation: CASSRTADGYTF.

The rearrangement uses TRBV4-1 and TRBJ1-1; D is undetermined. This CDR3 is built from 13 residues. Germline assignment: CDR1 MGHRA and CDR2 YSYEKL. Trimming removed 4 bases from V and 3 bases from J, with 9 bases in between. The chain's CDR3 is CASSPPEDTEAFF. The CDR3 DNA sequence: TGCGCCAGCAGCCCCCCCGAGGACACTGAAGCTTTCTTT.